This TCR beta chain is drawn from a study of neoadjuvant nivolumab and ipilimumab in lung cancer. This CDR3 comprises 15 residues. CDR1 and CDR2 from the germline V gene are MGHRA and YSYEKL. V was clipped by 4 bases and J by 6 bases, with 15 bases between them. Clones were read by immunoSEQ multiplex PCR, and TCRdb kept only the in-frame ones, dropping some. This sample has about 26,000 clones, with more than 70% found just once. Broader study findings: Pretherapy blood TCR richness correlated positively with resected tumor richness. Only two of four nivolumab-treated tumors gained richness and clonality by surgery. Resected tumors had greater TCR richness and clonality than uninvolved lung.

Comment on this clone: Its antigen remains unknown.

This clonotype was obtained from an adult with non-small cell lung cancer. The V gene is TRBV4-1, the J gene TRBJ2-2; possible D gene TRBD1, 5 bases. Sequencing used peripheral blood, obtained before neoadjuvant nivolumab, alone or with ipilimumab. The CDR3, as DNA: TGCGCCAGCAGCCGATACCGTGGGGCGGCCGGGGAGCTGTTTTTT. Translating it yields CASSRYRGAAGELFF.